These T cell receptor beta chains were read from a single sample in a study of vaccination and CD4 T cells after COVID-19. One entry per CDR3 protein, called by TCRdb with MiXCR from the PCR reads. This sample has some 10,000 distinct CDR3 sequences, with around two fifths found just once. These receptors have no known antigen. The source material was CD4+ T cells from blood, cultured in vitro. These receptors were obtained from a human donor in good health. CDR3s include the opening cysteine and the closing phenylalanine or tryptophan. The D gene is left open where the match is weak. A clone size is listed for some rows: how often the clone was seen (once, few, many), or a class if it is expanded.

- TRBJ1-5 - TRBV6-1 CASSPGALGQPQHF TGTGCCAGCAGTCCGGGGGCGCTCGGGCAGCCCCAGCATTTT
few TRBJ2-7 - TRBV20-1 CSAPLVGYEQYF TGCAGTGCCCCGCTCGTAGGATACGAGCAGTACTTC
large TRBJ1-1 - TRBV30 CAWSVLGTAFF TGTGCCTGGAGTGTACTGGGGACAGCTTTCTTT
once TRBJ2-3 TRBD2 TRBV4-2 CASSQGGLAGLWDTQYF TGTGCCAGCAGCCAAGGGGGACTAGCGGGGCTTTGGGATACGCAGTATTTT
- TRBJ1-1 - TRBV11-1 CASSREGGSTEAFF TGTGCCAGCAGCCGAGAAGGGGGGTCCACTGAAGCTTTCTTT
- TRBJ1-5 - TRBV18 CASSPSFQGSNQPQHF TGTGCCAGCTCACCGAGTTTTCAGGGAAGCAATCAGCCCCAGCATTTT
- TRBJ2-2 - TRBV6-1 CASSEPKGLNTGELFF TGTGCCAGCAGTGAACCAAAAGGTCTGAACACCGGGGAGCTGTTTTTT
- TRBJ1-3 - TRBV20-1 CSASLAGSGNTIYF TGCAGTGCTAGTTTAGCGGGCAGTGGAAACACCATATATTTT
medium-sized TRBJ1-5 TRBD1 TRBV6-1 CASSHLDRAKPQHF TGTGCCAGCAGTCATCTCGACAGGGCAAAGCCCCAGCATTTT
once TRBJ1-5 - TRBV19 CASSISPNSNQPQHF TGTGCCAGTAGTATTTCCCCGAACAGCAATCAGCCCCAGCATTTT
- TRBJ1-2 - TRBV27 CASSPDRVLYGYTF TGTGCCAGCAGCCCCGACCGGGTCCTCTATGGCTACACCTTC
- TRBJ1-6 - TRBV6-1 CASTPTGGAHSPLHF TGTGCCAGCACCCCCACGGGGGGCGCGCATTCACCCCTCCACTTT
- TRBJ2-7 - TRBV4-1 CASSQSSGYSYEQYF TGCGCCAGCAGCCAGTCAAGCGGGTACTCCTACGAGCAGTACTTC
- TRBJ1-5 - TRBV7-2 CASSSRIEQPQHF TGTGCCAGCAGCTCTCGGATAGAACAGCCCCAGCATTTT
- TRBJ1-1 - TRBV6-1 CASNLFQDTEAFF TGTGCCAGCAACCTATTCCAGGACACTGAAGCTTTCTTT
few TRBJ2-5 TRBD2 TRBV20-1 CSAGTSVQETQYF TGCAGTGCTGGGACTAGCGTCCAAGAGACCCAGTACTTC
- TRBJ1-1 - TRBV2 CASSGDLNTEAFF TGTGCCAGCAGCGGGGACTTGAACACTGAAGCTTTCTTT
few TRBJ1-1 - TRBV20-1 CSARDSVTNTEAFF TGCAGTGCTAGAGATTCTGTAACGAACACTGAAGCTTTCTTT
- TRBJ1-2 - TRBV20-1 CSAKDIAYGYTF TGCAGTGCTAAGGACATCGCCTATGGCTACACCTTC
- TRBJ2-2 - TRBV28 CASSPVTGELFF TGTGCCAGCAGCCCTGTTACCGGGGAGCTGTTTTTT
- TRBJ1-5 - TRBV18 CASSLTQDQPQHF TGTGCCAGCTCATTAACACAGGATCAGCCCCAGCATTTT
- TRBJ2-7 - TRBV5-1 CASTPSAGVPEQYF TGCGCCAGCACCCCGTCGGCAGGGGTCCCCGAGCAGTACTTC
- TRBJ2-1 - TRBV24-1 CATSEQPGFEQFF TGTGCCACCAGTGAACAGCCCGGATTTGAGCAGTTCTTC
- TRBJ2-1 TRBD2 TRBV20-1 CSARDNRLAGVNEQFF TGCAGTGCTAGAGATAACAGACTAGCGGGAGTCAATGAGCAGTTCTTC
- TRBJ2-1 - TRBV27 CASSPYSYNEQFF TGTGCCAGCAGCCCTTACTCCTACAATGAGCAGTTCTTC
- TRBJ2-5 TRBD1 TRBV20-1 CSVSQGQGIETQYF TGCAGTGTTAGTCAGGGACAGGGTATTGAGACCCAGTACTTC
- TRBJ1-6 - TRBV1 CTSSPGSSLPAPLHF TGCACCAGCAGCCCGGGTTCCAGCCTTCCGGCACCCCTCCACTTT
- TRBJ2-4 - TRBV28 CASRPTPPGALGDIQYF TGTGCCAGCAGACCGACCCCACCCGGGGCCCTAGGGGACATTCAGTACTTC
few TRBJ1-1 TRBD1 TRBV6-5 CASSSIQGDTEAFF TGTGCCAGCAGTTCCATACAGGGGGACACTGAAGCTTTCTTT
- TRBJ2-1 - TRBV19 CASTYGSRGNEQFF TGTGCCAGTACATACGGGAGTCGGGGCAATGAGCAGTTCTTC
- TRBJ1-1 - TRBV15 CATSRGLNTEAFF TGTGCCACCAGTCGGGGCCTGAACACTGAAGCTTTCTTT
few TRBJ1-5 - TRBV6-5 CASSSAGRGDQPQHF TGTGCCAGCAGTTCGGCAGGGCGCGGGGATCAGCCCCAGCATTTT
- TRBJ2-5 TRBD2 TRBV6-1 CASSGGSSGVGTQYF TGTGCCAGCAGTGGTGGTTCTAGCGGGGTAGGGACCCAGTACTTC
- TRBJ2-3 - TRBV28 CASTLVGEIIDTQYF TGTGCCAGCACCTTAGTAGGGGAGATCATAGATACGCAGTATTTT
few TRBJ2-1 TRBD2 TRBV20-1 CSARGSGNAAEQFF TGCAGTGCTAGGGGTAGCGGGAATGCTGCTGAGCAGTTCTTC
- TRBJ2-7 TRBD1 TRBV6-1 CASRRGTDSYEQYF TGTGCCAGCAGAAGGGGGACAGATTCCTACGAGCAGTACTTC
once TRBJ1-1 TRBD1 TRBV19 CASSRDRGLPSPAFF TGTGCCAGTAGTAGGGACAGGGGGCTACCCTCGCCGGCTTTCTTT
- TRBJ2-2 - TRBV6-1 CASTRVAGPRGTGELFF TGTGCCAGCACCAGGGTGGCGGGCCCCAGGGGCACCGGGGAGCTGTTTTTT
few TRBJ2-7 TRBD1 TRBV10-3 CAIRNSDRAGEQYF TGTGCCATCAGGAATTCGGACAGGGCTGGGGAGCAGTACTTC
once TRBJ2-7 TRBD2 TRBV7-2 CASSSGLAGEYF TGTGCCAGCAGCTCCGGACTAGCGGGAGAGTACTTC